Described below is a single T cell receptor beta chain sequence and its context. What it binds is unknown. Assay: immunoSEQ multiplex PCR; the TCRdb copy retains only in-frame clones and omits some. The data hold around 3,000 clones, with around 90% observed a single time. V lost 4 bases to trimming and J lost 2 bases; unmatched junction nucleotides: 13. CDR1 is WNHNN, CDR2 SYGVQD, per germline (reference sequence). The CDR3 runs to 18 residues. These data belong to a study of neoadjuvant nivolumab and ipilimumab in lung cancer. About the research overall: The combination arm added day-1 ipilimumab 1 mg/kg to nivolumab 3 mg/kg on days 1, 15, 29. Findings and caveats of the study: Only two of four nivolumab-treated tumors gained richness and clonality by surgery. Pretherapy blood TCR richness correlated positively with resected tumor richness.

The sample here was tumor tissue, taken after neoadjuvant nivolumab, alone or with ipilimumab, at or shortly before surgery. This clonotype was sampled from an adult with non-small cell lung cancer. The chain combines TRBV10-1 with TRBJ1-4; 7 bases line up with TRBD1. The CDR3 nucleotides are TGCGCCAGCAGTGGGAAGGGACAGAGCCAACCGACTAATGAAAAACTGTTTTTT. Translation gives CASSGKGQSQPTNEKLFF.